One T cell receptor beta chain is described in this entry. No antigen is known for it. Stated time point: after neoadjuvant nivolumab, at surgical resection. In germline, CDR1 is GTSNPN, CDR2 SVGIG (reference sequence). This CDR3 has 15 residues. Deletions cut 7 bases from V and 0 bases from J, with 18 bases between. This entry belongs to a study of neoadjuvant anti-PD-1 for oral cavity cancer. Whole-study results and caveats: Higher pretreatment Treg/Th17 ratios tracked higher pretreatment blood clonality.

Blood libraries mostly used 450 to 550 ng genomic DNA, six replicates each. Produced via immunoSEQ multiplex PCR; TCRdb's table is partial and in-frame only. The data show about 14,000 clones, less than 80% seen once. Sequenced material: PBMCs, taken after nivolumab (anti-PD-1) treatment. The V gene is TRBV30, the J gene TRBJ2-5; D may be TRBD2 (6 bases). The sequence came from a person aged 35-80 years with oral cavity squamous cell carcinoma. The CDR3 is CASSNGGGNQETQYF. CDR3 bases: TGTGCCTCCTCCAATGGAGGCGGGAACCAAGAGACCCAGTACTTC.